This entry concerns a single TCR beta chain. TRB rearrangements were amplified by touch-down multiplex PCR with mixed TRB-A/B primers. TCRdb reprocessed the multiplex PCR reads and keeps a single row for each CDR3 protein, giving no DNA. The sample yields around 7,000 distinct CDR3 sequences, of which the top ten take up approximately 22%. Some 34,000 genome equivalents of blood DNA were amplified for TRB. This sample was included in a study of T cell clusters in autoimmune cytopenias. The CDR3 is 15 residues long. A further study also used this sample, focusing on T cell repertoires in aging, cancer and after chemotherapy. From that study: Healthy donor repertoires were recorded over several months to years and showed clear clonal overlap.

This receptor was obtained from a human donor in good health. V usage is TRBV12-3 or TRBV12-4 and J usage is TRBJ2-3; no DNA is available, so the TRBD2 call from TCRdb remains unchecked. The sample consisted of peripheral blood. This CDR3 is CASSVLAGPTDTQYF.